The sequence of this T cell receptor beta chain was determined in a study of blood T cell repertoires in COVID-19. Study-wide context: Acute and convalescent COVID-19 samples came from the United States, Italy and Spain. The analysed material was cDNA or gDNA that came from T cells, B-cell-depleted T cells, or PBMCs.

Original analysis: Amplification of reference gene primers provided the estimated nucleated cell counts. Generated by immunoSEQ multiplex PCR, the TCRdb table keeps only in-frame clones and is missing some. V and J calls and clone size are given by that table; D and trimming were obtained from the DNA. The data contain approximately 99,000 clones, approximately 85% of them singletons. Germline V gene lookup returns CDR1 SGHAT and CDR2 FQNNGV. Deletions cut 7 bases from V and 2 bases from J, with 18 bases between. The length of the CDR3 is 16 residues. The receptor's source is a human donor in a cohort sampled during active COVID-19. The chain uses TRBV11-2 and TRBJ1-5, with D possibly matching TRBD1 (5 bases). Input material: peripheral blood. This CDR3 is CASTPVQGRRNQPQHF. As DNA, the CDR3 is TGTGCCAGCACCCCGGTCCAGGGCAGGCGCAATCAGCCCCAGCATTTT.